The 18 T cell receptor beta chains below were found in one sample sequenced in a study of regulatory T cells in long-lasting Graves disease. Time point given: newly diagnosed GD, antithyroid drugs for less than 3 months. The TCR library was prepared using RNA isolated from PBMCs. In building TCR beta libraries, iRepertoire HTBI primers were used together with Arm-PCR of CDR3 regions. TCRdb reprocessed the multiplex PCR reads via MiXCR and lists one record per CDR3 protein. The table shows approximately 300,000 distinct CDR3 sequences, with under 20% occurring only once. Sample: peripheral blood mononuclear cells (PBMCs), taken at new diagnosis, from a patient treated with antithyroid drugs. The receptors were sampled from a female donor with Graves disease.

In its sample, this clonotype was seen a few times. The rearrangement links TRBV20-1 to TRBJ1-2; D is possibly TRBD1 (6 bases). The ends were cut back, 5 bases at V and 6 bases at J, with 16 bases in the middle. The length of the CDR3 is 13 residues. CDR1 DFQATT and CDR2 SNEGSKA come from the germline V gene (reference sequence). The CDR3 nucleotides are TGCAGTGCTCCCCAAGGGGGAGGGCATGGCTACACCTTC. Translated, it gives CSAPQGGGHGYTF.

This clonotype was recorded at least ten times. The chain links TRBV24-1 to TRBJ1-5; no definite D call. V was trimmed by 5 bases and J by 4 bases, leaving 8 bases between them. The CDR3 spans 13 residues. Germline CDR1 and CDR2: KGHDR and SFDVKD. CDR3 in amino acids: CATSGSMNQPQHF. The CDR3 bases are TGTGCCACCAGTGGCTCTATGAATCAGCCCCAGCATTTT.

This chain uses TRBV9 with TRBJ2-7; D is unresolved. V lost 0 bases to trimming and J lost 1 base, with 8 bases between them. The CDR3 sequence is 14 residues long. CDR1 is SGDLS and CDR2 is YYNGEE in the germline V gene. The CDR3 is CASSVGSFSYEQYF. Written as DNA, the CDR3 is TGTGCCAGCAGCGTAGGGTCTTTTTCCTACGAGCAGTACTTC.

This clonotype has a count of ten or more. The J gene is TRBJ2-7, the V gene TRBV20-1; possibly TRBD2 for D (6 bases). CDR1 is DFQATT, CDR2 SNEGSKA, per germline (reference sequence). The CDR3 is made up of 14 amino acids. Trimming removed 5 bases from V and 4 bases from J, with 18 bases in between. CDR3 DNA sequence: TGCAGTGCTCGGGGGACCCATCCAGGTTACGAGCAGTACTTC. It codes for CSARGTHPGYEQYF.

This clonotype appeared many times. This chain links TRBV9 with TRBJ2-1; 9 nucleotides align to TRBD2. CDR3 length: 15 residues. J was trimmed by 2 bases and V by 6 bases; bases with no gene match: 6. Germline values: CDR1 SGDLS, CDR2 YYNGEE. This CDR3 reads CASNEREETYNEQFF. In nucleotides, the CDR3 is TGTGCCAGCAACGAGCGGGAGGAAACCTACAATGAGCAGTTCTTC.

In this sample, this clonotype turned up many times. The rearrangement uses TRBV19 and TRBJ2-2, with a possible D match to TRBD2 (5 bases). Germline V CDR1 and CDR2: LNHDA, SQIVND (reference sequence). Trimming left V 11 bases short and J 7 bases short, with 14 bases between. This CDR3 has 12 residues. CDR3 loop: CASSGRVGELFF. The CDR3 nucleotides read TGTGCCTCAAGCGGAAGGGTCGGGGAGCTGTTTTTT. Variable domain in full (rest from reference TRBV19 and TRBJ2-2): DGGITQSPKYLFRKEGQNVTLSCEQNLNHDAMYWYRQDPGQGLRLIYYSQIVNDFQKGDIAEGYSVSREKKESFPLTVTSAQKNPTAFYLCASSGRVGELFFGEGSRLTVL.

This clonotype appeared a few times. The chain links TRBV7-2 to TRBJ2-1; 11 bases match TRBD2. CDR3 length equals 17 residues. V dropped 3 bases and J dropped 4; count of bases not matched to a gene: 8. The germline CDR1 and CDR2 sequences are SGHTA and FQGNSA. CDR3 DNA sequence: TGTGCCAGCAGCTTCCAGACTAGCGGGGCCAGATACAATGAGCAGTTCTTC. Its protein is CASSFQTSGARYNEQFF.

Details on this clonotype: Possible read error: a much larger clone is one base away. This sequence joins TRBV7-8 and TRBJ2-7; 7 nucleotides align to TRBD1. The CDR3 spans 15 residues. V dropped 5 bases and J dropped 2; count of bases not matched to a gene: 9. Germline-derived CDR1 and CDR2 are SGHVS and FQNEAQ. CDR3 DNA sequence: TGTGCCAGCAGCATCTCCGGGACAGAACCCTACGAGCAGTACTTC. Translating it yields CASSISGTEPYEQYF. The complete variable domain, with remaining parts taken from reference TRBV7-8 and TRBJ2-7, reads GAGVSQSPRYKVAKRGQDVALRCDPISGHVSLFWYQQALGQGPEFLTYFQNEAQLDKSGLPSDRFFAERPEGSVSTLKIQRTQQEDSAVYLCASSISGTEPYEQYFGPGTRLTVT.

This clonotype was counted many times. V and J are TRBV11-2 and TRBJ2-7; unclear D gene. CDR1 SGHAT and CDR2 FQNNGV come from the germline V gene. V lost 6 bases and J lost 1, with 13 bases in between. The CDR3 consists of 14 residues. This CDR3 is CASRAARRSYEQYF. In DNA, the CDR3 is TGTGCCAGCAGGGCAGCGCGGCGGTCCTACGAGCAGTACTTC.

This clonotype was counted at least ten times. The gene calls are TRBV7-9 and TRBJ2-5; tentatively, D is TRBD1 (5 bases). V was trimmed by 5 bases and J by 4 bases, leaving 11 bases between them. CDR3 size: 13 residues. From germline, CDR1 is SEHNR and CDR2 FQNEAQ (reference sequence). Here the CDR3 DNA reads TGTGCCAGCAGCGGAAGGGGTCGAGAGACCCAGTACTTC. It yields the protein CASSGRGRETQYF.

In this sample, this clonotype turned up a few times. This CDR3 is CASSVESADRYGYTF. As DNA, the CDR3 is TGTGCCAGCAGCGTAGAGTCCGCAGATCGCTATGGCTACACCTTC. The rearrangement joins TRBV9 to TRBJ1-2; D ambiguous. The CDR3 runs 15 residues. V was cut by 0 bases and J by 4 bases, with 13 bases left in between. The germline V gene has CDR1 SGDLS and CDR2 YYNGEE.

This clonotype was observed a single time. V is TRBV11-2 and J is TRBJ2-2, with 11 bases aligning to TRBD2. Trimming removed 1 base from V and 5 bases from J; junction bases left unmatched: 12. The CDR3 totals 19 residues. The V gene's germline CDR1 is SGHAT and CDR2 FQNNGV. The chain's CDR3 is CASSLAHPGLAETTGELFF. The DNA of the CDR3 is TGTGCCAGCAGCTTAGCCCACCCGGGACTAGCGGAGACAACCGGGGAGCTGTTTTTT.

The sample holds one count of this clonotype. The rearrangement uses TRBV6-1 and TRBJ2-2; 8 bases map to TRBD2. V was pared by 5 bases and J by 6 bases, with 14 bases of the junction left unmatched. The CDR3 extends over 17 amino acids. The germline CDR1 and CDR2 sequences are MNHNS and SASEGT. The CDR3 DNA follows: TGTGCCAGCAGTCCCGAGGGGACTAGAGCCTTCCCCGGGGAGCTGTTTTTT. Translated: CASSPEGTRAFPGELFF.

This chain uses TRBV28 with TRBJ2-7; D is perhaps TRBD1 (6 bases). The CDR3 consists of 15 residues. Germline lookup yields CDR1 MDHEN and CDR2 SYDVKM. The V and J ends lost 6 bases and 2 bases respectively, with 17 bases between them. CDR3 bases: TGTGCCAGCAGATCACCCGGGACACAAGCCTACGAGCAGTACTTC. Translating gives CASRSPGTQAYEQYF.

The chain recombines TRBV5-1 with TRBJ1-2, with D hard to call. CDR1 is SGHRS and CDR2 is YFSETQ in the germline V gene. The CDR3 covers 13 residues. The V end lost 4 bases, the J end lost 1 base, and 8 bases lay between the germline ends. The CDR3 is CASSPAVNYGYTF. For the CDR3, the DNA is TGCGCCAGCAGCCCGGCAGTTAACTATGGCTACACCTTC. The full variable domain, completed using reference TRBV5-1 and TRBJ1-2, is KAGVTQTPRYLIKTRGQQVTLSCSPISGHRSVSWYQQTPGQGLQFLFEYFSETQRNKGNFPGRFSGRQFSNSRSEMNVSTLELGDSALYLCASSPAVNYGYTFGSGTRLTVV.

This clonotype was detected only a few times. The DNA of the CDR3 is TGTGCCAGCAGCCCTCAAAGCGGGAGCTCCTACAATGAGCAGTTCTTC. This sequence encodes CASSPQSGSSYNEQFF. The genes are TRBV6-1 and TRBJ2-1, with 8 nucleotides matching TRBD2. This CDR3 has 16 amino acids. In germline, CDR1 is MNHNS, CDR2 SASEGT. V gave up 6 bases and J gave up 0 bases; unmatched junction bases: 7.

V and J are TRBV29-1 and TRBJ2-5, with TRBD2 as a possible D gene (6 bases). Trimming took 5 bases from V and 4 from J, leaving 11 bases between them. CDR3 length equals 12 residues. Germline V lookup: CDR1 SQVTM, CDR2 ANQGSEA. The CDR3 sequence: CSVLEGPETQYF. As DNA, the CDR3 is TGCAGCGTTTTGGAGGGACCAGAGACCCAGTACTTC. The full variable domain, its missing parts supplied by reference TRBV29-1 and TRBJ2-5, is SAVISQKPSRDICQRGTSLTIQCQVDSQVTMMFWYRQQPGQSLTLIATANQGSEATYESGFVIDKFPISRPNLTFSTLTVSNMSPEDSSIYLCSVLEGPETQYFGPGTRLLVL.

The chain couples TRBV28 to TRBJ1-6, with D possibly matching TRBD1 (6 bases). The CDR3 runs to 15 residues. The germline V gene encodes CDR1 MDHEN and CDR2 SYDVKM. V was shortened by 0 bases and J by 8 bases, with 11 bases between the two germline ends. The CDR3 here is CASSLWDRPYSPLHF. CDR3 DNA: TGTGCCAGCAGTTTATGGGACAGACCCTATTCACCCCTCCACTTT. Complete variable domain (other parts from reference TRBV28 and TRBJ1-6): DVKVTQSSRYLVKRTGEKVFLECVQDMDHENMFWYRQDPGLGLRLIYFSYDVKMKEKGDIPEGYSVSREKKERFSLILESASTNQTSMYLCASSLWDRPYSPLHFGNGTRLTVT.